A single sample gave rise to the 10 T cell receptor beta chains below, sequenced in a study of T cells in Graves' hyperthyroidism and ophthalmopathy (dated by TCRdb to about 2019). The library was generated by multiplex PCR. Sequenced using an Illumina HiSeq 2000. Amplification of TCR beta CDR3 regions was carried out from RNA transcripts. For the first round of RT-PCR on the TCR CDR3, the HTBI primer set was used together with the Qiagen OneStep RT-PCR kit. In TCRdb, the public reads were trimmed at Q25 with fastp and aligned with MiXCR, with productive beta chains retained. Here each entry gathers all rows of one CDR3 protein and keeps the most common genes and DNA. Recorded for this sample are about 510,000 distinct CDR3 sequences; about 45% of them occurred a single time. The top ten clonotypes cover about two fifths of the sample. The sample consisted of peripheral blood or thyroid tissue (not recorded which). The receptors come from an adult woman with Graves' disease, either hyperthyroidism or ophthalmopathy (not recorded which).

As to this clonotype: One end of the junction varies from germline; a read error may be responsible. The chain recombines TRBV7-9 with TRBJ2-5; 8 positions match TRBD1. The CDR3 runs 12 residues. Germline-derived CDR1 and CDR2 are SEHNR and FQNEAQ (reference sequence). The DNA for the CDR3 is TGTGCCAGCTTGGGACAGGAAGAGATCCAGTACTTC. As protein: CASLGQEEIQYF. The full variable domain, rest sourced from reference TRBV7-9 and TRBJ2-5, is DTGVSQNPRHKITKRGQNVTFRCDPISEHNRLYWYRQTLGQGPEFLTYFQNEAQLEKSRLLSDRFSAERPKGSFSTLEIQRTEQGDSAMYLCASLGQEEIQYFGPGTRLLVL.

This chain uses TRBV29-1 with TRBJ1-2; perhaps TRBD1 as D (5 bases). The CDR3 length is 13 residues. In germline, CDR1 is SQVTM, CDR2 ANQGSEA. Between the trimmed V and J ends, which lost 3 bases and 7 bases, there was a span of 15 bases. The CDR3 bases are TGCAGCGTTGATGCTGCTTTGGGACTTGGCTACACCTTC. Translation gives CSVDAALGLGYTF.

This clonotype was found many times. The V and J genes are TRBV5-5 and TRBJ1-1; no clear D. CDR1 is SGHKS, CDR2 YYEKEE, per germline (reference sequence). This CDR3 contains 13 residues. V lost 1 base and J lost 4, with 8 bases in between. This CDR3 is CASSLTVATEAFF. The CDR3 nucleotides are TGTGCCAGCAGCTTGACTGTGGCCACTGAAGCTTTCTTT.

The chain employs TRBV29-1 and TRBJ1-5; possibly TRBD1 for D (6 bases). The CDR3 is 13 amino acids. Germline CDR1 reads SQVTM; CDR2 reads ANQGSEA. Trimming stripped 8 bases from V and 6 bases from J, with 17 bases between. The CDR3 coding sequence is TGCAGCAGTGAATCGGGGGGCGGTCAGCCCCAGCATTTT. Translation: CSSESGGGQPQHF. Supplemented by reference TRBV29-1 and TRBJ1-5, the full variable domain reads SAVISQKPSRDICQRGTSLTIQCQVDSQVTMMFWYRQQPGQSLTLIATANQGSEATYESGFVIDKFPISRPNLTFSTLTVSNMSPEDSSIYLCSSESGGGQPQHFGDGTRLSIL.

The chain combines TRBV25-1 with TRBJ1-5; D unresolved. Between the trimmed V and J ends, which lost 6 bases and 7 bases, there was a span of 13 bases. The CDR3 extends over 13 amino acids. Looked up from germline, CDR1 is MGHDK and CDR2 is SYGVNS. The CDR3 DNA reads TGTGCCAGCAGGGGTCAGGACGCACAGCCCCAGCATTTT. Its translation: CASRGQDAQPQHF. Full variable domain (remainder filled in from reference TRBV25-1 and TRBJ1-5): EADIYQTPRYLVIGTGKKITLECSQTMGHDKMYWYQQDPGMELHLIHYSYGVNSTEKGDLSSESTVSRIRTEHFPLTLESARPSHTSQYLCASRGQDAQPQHFGDGTRLSIL.

This clonotype has just a few counts. This chain joins TRBV29-1 and TRBJ1-3; D is ambiguous. The CDR3 spans 14 residues. V dropped 4 bases and J dropped 0 bases, with 10 bases sitting between them. Per germline, CDR1 SQVTM and CDR2 ANQGSEA. The CDR3 spells CSVVLGDSGNTIYF. In DNA form, the CDR3 reads TGCAGCGTTGTTCTGGGTGACTCTGGAAACACCATATATTTT.

This chain links TRBV2 with TRBJ2-7; D gene ambiguous. The CDR3 contains 13 residues. V was shortened by 5 bases and J by 9 bases, with 17 bases between the two germline ends. The germline V gene has CDR1 SNHLY and CDR2 FYNNEI. CDR3 region: CASSLNPAARQYF. DNA of the CDR3: TGTGCCAGCAGTTTAAACCCCGCCGCGAGGCAGTACTTC.

The chain joins TRBV2 to TRBJ1-3; the match to TRBD1 covers 7 bases. The length of the CDR3 is 16 residues. CDR1 is SNHLY and CDR2 is FYNNEI in the germline V gene. Germline trimming cut 7 bases from V and 0 bases from J; bases unmatched to any gene: 9. CDR3 amino acids: CASTGQKGHSGNTIYF. CDR3 in DNA: TGTGCCAGCACGGGACAGAAAGGCCACTCTGGAAACACCATATATTTT.

This clonotype was picked up a small number of times. The chain has TRBV9 and TRBJ1-1, with 8 bases identical to TRBD1. The CDR3 contains 15 residues. CDR1 and CDR2 from the germline V gene are SGDLS and YYNGEE. The junction had 5 bases not matched to a gene; V was cut back by 4 bases and J by 0 bases. The CDR3 DNA reads as TGTGCCAGCAGCCCCCAGACAGGGGTGAACACTGAAGCTTTCTTT. Protein sequence: CASSPQTGVNTEAFF.

The genes are TRBV7-9 and TRBJ1-2; TRBD1 might be the D (6 bases). Trimming removed 1 base from V and 4 bases from J, with 13 bases in between. The CDR3 has 15 amino acids. Germline loops: CDR1 SEHNR, CDR2 FQNEAQ (reference sequence). The CDR3 sequence is CASSLVGQTGYGYTF. DNA for the CDR3: TGTGCCAGCAGCTTAGTCGGACAGACAGGCTATGGCTACACCTTC.